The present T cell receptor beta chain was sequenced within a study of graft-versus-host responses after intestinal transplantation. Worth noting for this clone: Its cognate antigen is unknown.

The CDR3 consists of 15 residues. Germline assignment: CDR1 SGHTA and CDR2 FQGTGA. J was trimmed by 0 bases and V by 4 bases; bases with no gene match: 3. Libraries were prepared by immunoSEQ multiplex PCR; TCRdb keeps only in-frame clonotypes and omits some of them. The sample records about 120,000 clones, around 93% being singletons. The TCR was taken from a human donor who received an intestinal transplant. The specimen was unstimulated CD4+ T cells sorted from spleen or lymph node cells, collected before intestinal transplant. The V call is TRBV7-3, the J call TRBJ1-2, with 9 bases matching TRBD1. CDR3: CASSYGQGPNYGYTF. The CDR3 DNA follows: TGTGCCAGCAGCTATGGACAGGGGCCTAACTATGGCTACACCTTC.